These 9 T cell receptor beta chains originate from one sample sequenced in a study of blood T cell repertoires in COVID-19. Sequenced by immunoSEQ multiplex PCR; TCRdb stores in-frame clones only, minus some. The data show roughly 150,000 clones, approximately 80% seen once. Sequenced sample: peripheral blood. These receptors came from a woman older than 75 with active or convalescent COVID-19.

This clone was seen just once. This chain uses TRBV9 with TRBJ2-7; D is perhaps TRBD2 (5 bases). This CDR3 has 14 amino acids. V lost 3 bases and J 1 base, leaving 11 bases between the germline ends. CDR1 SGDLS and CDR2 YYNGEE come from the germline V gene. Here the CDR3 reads CASSARTQSYEQYF. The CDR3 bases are TGTGCCAGCAGCGCCCGGACTCAATCCTACGAGCAGTACTTC.

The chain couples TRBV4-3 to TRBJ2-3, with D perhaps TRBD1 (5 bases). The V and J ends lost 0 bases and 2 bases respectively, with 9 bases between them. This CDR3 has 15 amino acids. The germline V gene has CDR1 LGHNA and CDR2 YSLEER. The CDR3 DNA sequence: TGCGCCAGCAGCCAAGACAGGACACCCACAGATACGCAGTATTTT. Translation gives CASSQDRTPTDTQYF.

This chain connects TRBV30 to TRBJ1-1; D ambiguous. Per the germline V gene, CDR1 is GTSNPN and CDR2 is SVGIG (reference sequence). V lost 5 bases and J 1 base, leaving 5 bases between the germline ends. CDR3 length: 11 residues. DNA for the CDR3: TGTGCCTGGGCGAGGAACACTGAAGCTTTCTTT. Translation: CAWARNTEAFF.

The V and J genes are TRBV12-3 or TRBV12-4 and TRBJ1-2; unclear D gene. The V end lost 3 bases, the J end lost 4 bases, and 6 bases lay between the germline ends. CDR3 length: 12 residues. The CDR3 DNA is TGTGCCAGCAGTTTGCGGGGCTATGGCTACACCTTC. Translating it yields CASSLRGYGYTF.

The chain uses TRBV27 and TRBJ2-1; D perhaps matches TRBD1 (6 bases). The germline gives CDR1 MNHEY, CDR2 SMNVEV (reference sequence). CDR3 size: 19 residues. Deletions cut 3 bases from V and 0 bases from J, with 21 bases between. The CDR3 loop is CASSFHRSYRESSYNEQFF. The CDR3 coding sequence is TGTGCCAGCAGTTTTCATCGATCTTACAGGGAGAGCTCCTACAATGAGCAGTTCTTC.

This chain's CDR3 is CASSLDVILVSEETQYF. The CDR3 DNA reads TGTGCCAGCAGCTTAGACGTTATACTGGTTTCGGAAGAGACCCAGTACTTC. V and J are TRBV11-3 and TRBJ2-5; D remains ambiguous. CDR1 is SGHNT, CDR2 YENEEA, per germline. The CDR3 runs 17 residues. Trimming removed 0 bases from V and 3 bases from J, with 17 bases in between.

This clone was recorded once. The CDR3 loop reads CASNPGTGVTEQYF. The CDR3 DNA reads TGTGCCAGCAACCCCGGGACAGGGGTCACCGAGCAGTACTTC. V gene TRBV6-2 or TRBV6-3 combines with J gene TRBJ2-7; 10 nucleotides match TRBD1. The CDR3 consists of 14 residues. Germline values: CDR1 MNHEY, CDR2 SVGEGT. Trimming took 7 bases from V and 6 from J; bases not matched to a gene: 9.

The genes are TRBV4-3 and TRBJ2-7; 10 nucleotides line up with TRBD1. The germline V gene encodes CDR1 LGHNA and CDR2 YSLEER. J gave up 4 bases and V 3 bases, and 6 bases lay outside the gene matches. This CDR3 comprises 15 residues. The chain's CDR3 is CASSQDRGRRYEQYF. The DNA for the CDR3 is TGCGCCAGCAGCCAGGACAGGGGGAGAAGATACGAGCAGTACTTC.

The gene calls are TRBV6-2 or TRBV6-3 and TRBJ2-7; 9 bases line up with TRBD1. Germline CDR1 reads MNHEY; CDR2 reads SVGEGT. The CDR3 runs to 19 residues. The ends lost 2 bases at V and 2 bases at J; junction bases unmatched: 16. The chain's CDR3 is CASSYVRTGDLLSTYEQYF. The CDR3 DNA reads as TGTGCCAGCAGTTACGTTCGGACAGGGGACCTATTGAGTACCTACGAGCAGTACTTC.